These 12 T cell receptor beta chains were sequenced from one sample in a study of T-cell memory formation after mild COVID-19. TCRdb re-called the 5' RACE reads with MiXCR, one entry per CDR3 protein. This sample has hundreds of thousands of distinct CDR3 sequences, with roughly 20% found just once. What was sequenced was PBMCs or a T cell subset sorted from them (not recorded which). The receptor source for this set is an adult woman who had mild COVID-19 (a few samples of this study predate the infection). Cell type and time point are not known.

This clonotype occurred a few times. The chain couples TRBV4-1 to TRBJ2-3; D call uncertain. The V and J ends lost 3 bases and 2 bases respectively, with 12 bases between them. The germline gives CDR1 MGHRA, CDR2 YSYEKL. The CDR3 extends over 15 amino acids. The CDR3: CASSHFSLSTDTQYF. Written as DNA, the CDR3 is TGCGCCAGCAGCCACTTTAGTCTTTCCACAGATACGCAGTATTTT.

This clonotype came up a few times. The chain's CDR3 is CASSPWDRGTSPLHF. CDR3 coding DNA: TGTGCCAGCAGTCCCTGGGACAGGGGGACTTCACCCCTCCACTTT. The chain is built from TRBV27 and TRBJ1-6; 11 nucleotides align to TRBD1. Germline V CDR1 and CDR2: MNHEY, SMNVEV (reference sequence). The CDR3 totals 15 residues. V shed 5 bases, J shed 9 bases, and the junction held 6 bases outside the gene matches.

This clonotype was counted between two and nine times. The chain is built from TRBV27 and TRBJ2-3; D is possibly TRBD1 (5 bases). The V gene's germline CDR1 is MNHEY and CDR2 SMNVEV (reference sequence). V was shortened by 2 bases and J by 0 bases, with 12 bases between the two germline ends. The CDR3 runs to 16 residues. CDR3 in amino acids: CASSLGAWPSTDTQYF. DNA of the CDR3: TGTGCCAGCAGTTTAGGGGCGTGGCCTAGCACAGATACGCAGTATTTT.

This clonotype was seen only a few times. The chain combines TRBV24-1 with TRBJ2-1; TRBD2 matches at 8 bases. CDR1 and CDR2 (germline): KGHDR, SFDVKD. The CDR3 totals 16 residues. Germline trimming cut 3 bases from V and 2 bases from J; bases unmatched to any gene: 5. The CDR3 region is CATSDTGGLPYNEQFF. The CDR3 DNA reads as TGTGCCACCAGTGATACGGGAGGGCTGCCCTACAATGAGCAGTTCTTC.

The chain joins TRBV5-1 to TRBJ2-2; 12 positions match TRBD2. Trimming took 2 bases from V and 0 from J; bases not matched to a gene: 8. Germline assignment: CDR1 SGHRS and CDR2 YFSETQ. The CDR3 runs to 19 residues. The CDR3 is CASSLAPSGRATNTGELFF. The CDR3 DNA is TGCGCCAGCAGCTTAGCCCCTAGCGGGAGGGCCACGAACACCGGGGAGCTGTTTTTT.

The CDR3 nucleotides read TGCGCCAGCAGCTTGGATACAGGGGTTGAAGCTTTCTTT. Protein product: CASSLDTGVEAFF. V gene TRBV5-1 combines with J gene TRBJ1-1; 7 nucleotides align to TRBD1. The CDR3 is made up of 13 amino acids. The germline V gene has CDR1 SGHRS and CDR2 YFSETQ. Germline trimming cut 0 bases from V and 7 bases from J; bases unmatched to any gene: 3.

This clonotype was seen a few times. The chain couples TRBV12-3 or TRBV12-4 to TRBJ2-3; D gene ambiguous. V gave up 6 bases and J gave up 2 bases, with 12 bases separating them. This CDR3 comprises 14 residues. The CDR3 region is CASSPRGNTDTQYF. The DNA for the CDR3 is TGTGCCAGCAGCCCCCGTGGTAACACAGATACGCAGTATTTT.

This chain connects TRBV20-1 to TRBJ2-7, with TRBD1 as a possible D gene (6 bases). The CDR3 is 15 amino acids. CDR1 and CDR2 from the germline V gene are DFQATT and SNEGSKA (reference sequence). Trimming took 3 bases from V and 6 from J, leaving 21 bases between them. CDR3 residues: CSASPLTGGLGEQYF. The DNA for the CDR3 is TGCAGTGCTAGTCCGTTGACAGGCGGGCTAGGCGAGCAGTACTTC.

The gene calls are TRBV6-2 or TRBV6-3 and TRBJ2-1; 16 nucleotides match TRBD2. V lost 5 bases and J lost 9; bases outside the gene matches: 7. The CDR3 loop spans 16 amino acids. The germline V gene encodes CDR1 MNHEY and CDR2 SVGEGT. The CDR3 region is CASSAPGLAGGIEQFF. CDR3 in DNA: TGTGCCAGCAGTGCCCCGGGACTAGCGGGAGGGATTGAGCAGTTCTTC.

V is TRBV6-2 or TRBV6-3 and J is TRBJ2-5; D is unresolved. The length of the CDR3 is 13 residues. CDR1 is MNHEY, CDR2 SVGEGT, per germline. The V end lost 6 bases, the J end lost 1 base, and 9 bases lay between the germline ends. CDR3 amino acids: CASSRNSQETQYF. The CDR3 DNA sequence: TGTGCCAGCAGCCGGAACTCCCAAGAGACCCAGTACTTC.

This clonotype was detected only a few times. The V gene is TRBV7-2, the J gene TRBJ2-1; unclear D gene. The CDR3 has 15 amino acids. Germline V CDR1 and CDR2: SGHTA, FQGNSA. V lost 4 bases and J lost 5, with 15 bases in between. This CDR3 reads CASSSKGAIHNEQFF. The CDR3 nucleotides are TGTGCCAGCAGCTCAAAAGGCGCTATTCACAATGAGCAGTTCTTC. Full variable domain (rest looked up from reference TRBV7-2 and TRBJ2-1): GAGVSQSPSNKVTEKGKDVELRCDPISGHTALYWYRQSLGQGLEFLIYFQGNSAPDKSGLPSDRFSAERTGGSVSTLTIQRTQQEDSAVYLCASSSKGAIHNEQFFGPGTRLTVL.

The gene calls are TRBV30 and TRBJ1-1; 7 bases match TRBD1. The CDR3 runs 13 residues. Germline V gene data show CDR1 as GTSNPN and CDR2 as SVGIG (reference sequence). Trimming cost V 3 bases and J 1 base; bases outside gene matches: 2. CDR3 DNA sequence: TGTGCCTGGAGGGGACAGCCGAACACTGAAGCTTTCTTT. Protein product: CAWRGQPNTEAFF.